A single sample is the source of the 17 T cell receptor beta chains below, sequenced in a study of cytomegalovirus exposure and HLA in healthy donors. The PCR contained 60 Vbeta and 13 Jbeta primers. Some clones are missing from TCRdb's copy, which holds only in-frame ones; the method was immunoSEQ multiplex PCR. The table lists about 270,000 clones, roughly 70% of them singletons. The sequencing sample was made of PBMCs. These receptor sequences come from a female donor in good health and CMV-seronegative.

CDR3 in amino acids: CASSEQRGPNTQYF. The CDR3 region has the DNA TGTGCCAGCAGTGAACAGAGGGGGCCAAATACGCAGTATTTT. The chain has TRBV6-1 and TRBJ2-3, with 7 positions matching TRBD1. The CDR3 length is 14 residues. Looked up from germline, CDR1 is MNHNS and CDR2 is SASEGT. Trimming took 2 bases from V and 7 from J; bases not matched to a gene: 6.

The chain joins TRBV11-2 to TRBJ1-2, with 9 bases lining up with TRBD1. Germline V gives CDR1 SGHAT, CDR2 FQNNGV. The ends lost 4 bases at V and 2 bases at J; junction bases unmatched: 5. The CDR3 extends over 15 amino acids. DNA for the CDR3: TGTGCCAGCAGCTACGGACAGGGGATAAACTATGGCTACACCTTC. Protein: CASSYGQGINYGYTF.

The gene calls are TRBV7-8 and TRBJ2-2, with 7 bases matching TRBD1. Trimming removed 2 bases from V and 1 base from J; junction bases left unmatched: 4. This CDR3 contains 16 residues. In germline, CDR1 is SGHVS, CDR2 FQNEAQ. In DNA, the CDR3 is TGTGCCAGCAGCTTACTAGACAGGGAGAACACCGGGGAGCTGTTTTTT. Translation gives CASSLLDRENTGELFF. The full variable domain, completed using reference TRBV7-8 and TRBJ2-2, is GAGVSQSPRYKVAKRGQDVALRCDPISGHVSLFWYQQALGQGPEFLTYFQNEAQLDKSGLPSDRFFAERPEGSVSTLKIQRTQQEDSAVYLCASSLLDRENTGELFFGEGSRLTVL.

The rearrangement joins TRBV30 to TRBJ2-1; TRBD2 matches at 11 bases. J lost 7 bases, V lost 8 bases, and 13 bases had no gene match. The CDR3 spans 15 residues. Per germline, CDR1 GTSNPN and CDR2 SVGIG (reference sequence). The CDR3 nucleotides are TGTGCCCGTACGGCACTAGCGGGAGCGGGGAATGAGCAGTTCTTC. This gives the protein CARTALAGAGNEQFF.

The rearrangement joins TRBV11-2 to TRBJ2-2; TRBD1 aligns across 8 bases. V lost 7 bases to trimming and J lost 1 base; unmatched junction nucleotides: 5. Germline V gene data show CDR1 as SGHAT and CDR2 as FQNNGV. CDR3 size: 15 residues. CDR3 sequence reads: CASTLQGGNTGELFF. In DNA form, the CDR3 reads TGTGCCAGCACCCTACAGGGGGGGAACACCGGGGAGCTGTTTTTT. Drawing the rest from reference TRBV11-2 and TRBJ2-2, the complete variable domain is EAGVAQSPRYKIIEKRQSVAFWCNPISGHATLYWYQQILGQGPKLLIQFQNNGVVDDSQLPKDRFSAERLKGVDSTLKIQPAKLEDSAVYLCASTLQGGNTGELFFGEGSRLTVL.

This clone was detected a few times. The chain couples TRBV28 to TRBJ2-3; D ambiguous. V was trimmed by 3 bases and J by 10 bases, leaving 11 bases between them. The CDR3 runs to 12 residues. CDR1 is MDHEN, CDR2 SYDVKM, per germline. CDR3 nucleotides: TGTGCCAGCAGTTTCCGGGTCCCCCCGCAGTATTTT. Amino acids: CASSFRVPPQYF.

This clone showed up just once. The V and J genes are TRBV7-9 and TRBJ2-1, with 7 bases identical to TRBD2. Looked up from germline, CDR1 is SEHNR and CDR2 is FQNEAQ (reference sequence). With V trimmed by 2 bases and J by 4 bases, 5 bases remained unmatched. The CDR3 runs to 15 residues. As DNA, the CDR3 is TGTGCCAGCAGCTTACTTCTAGCGGATTACAATGAGCAGTTCTTC. As protein: CASSLLLADYNEQFF.

The chain uses TRBV7-9 and TRBJ1-6; no firm D call. This CDR3 has 14 residues. V lost 0 bases and J 8 bases, leaving 8 bases between the germline ends. Germline V gives CDR1 SEHNR, CDR2 FQNEAQ (reference sequence). For the CDR3, the DNA is TGTGCCAGCAGCTTAGCGGGTGCGGATTCACCCCTCCACTTT. Its translation is CASSLAGADSPLHF.

This clone was detected only a few times. This chain uses TRBV6-1 with TRBJ2-1, with D perhaps matching TRBD2 (6 bases). The CDR3 has 18 amino acids. Between the trimmed V and J ends, which lost 3 bases and 10 bases, there was a span of 28 bases. The germline V gene has CDR1 MNHNS and CDR2 SASEGT. The CDR3 loop is CASSERAGFLAERREQFF. CDR3 sequence (DNA): TGTGCCAGCAGTGAGCGGGCGGGCTTCTTAGCGGAGCGGCGGGAGCAGTTCTTC.

The V gene is TRBV11-2, the J gene TRBJ2-5; no firm D call. Trimming took off 0 bases at V and 3 bases at J, with 8 bases between the two ends. This CDR3 spans 14 amino acids. CDR1 SGHAT and CDR2 FQNNGV come from the germline V gene. The CDR3 protein is CASSLDPAEETQYF. The DNA of the CDR3 is TGTGCCAGCAGCTTAGATCCTGCAGAAGAGACCCAGTACTTC.

This rearrangement joins TRBV5-4 to TRBJ2-1, with 10 bases that match TRBD2. This CDR3 has 16 amino acids. Germline assignment: CDR1 SGHNT and CDR2 YYREEE (reference sequence). J was trimmed by 12 bases and V by 1 base; bases with no gene match: 13. This CDR3 reads CASSLLGTSGRGGQFF. The DNA of the CDR3 is TGTGCCAGCAGCTTGCTAGGAACGAGCGGGAGGGGTGGGCAGTTCTTC.

There are a few counts of this clone. The V and J genes are TRBV27 and TRBJ2-3, with D possibly being TRBD1 (5 bases). The CDR3 is 16 residues long. Trimming removed 5 bases from V and 1 base from J, with 16 bases in between. From germline, CDR1 is MNHEY and CDR2 SMNVEV (reference sequence). The DNA of the CDR3 is TGTGCCAGCAGTCCGAGGACACTACCCGGCACAGATACGCAGTATTTT. Residues: CASSPRTLPGTDTQYF.

The rearrangement joins TRBV9 to TRBJ2-7; 7 bases align to TRBD1. Germline trimming cut 2 bases from V and 1 base from J; bases unmatched to any gene: 9. Germline V gene sequence: CDR1 SGDLS, CDR2 YYNGEE. The CDR3 runs 16 residues. The CDR3 region is CASSVPRGQCSYEQYF. For the CDR3, the DNA is TGTGCCAGCAGCGTCCCCCGGGGACAGTGTTCCTACGAGCAGTACTTC.

The CDR3 DNA follows: TGTGCCAGTAGCCTGCAAGGCGGCATTGCTAACTATGGCTACACCTTC. Its protein is CASSLQGGIANYGYTF. The chain links TRBV19 to TRBJ1-2; the D is unclear. The CDR3 consists of 16 residues. The germline V gene has CDR1 LNHDA and CDR2 SQIVND (reference sequence). V gave up 6 bases and J gave up 0 bases, with 17 bases separating them.

This clone was detected only a few times. The V gene is TRBV6-5, the J gene TRBJ1-1, with D perhaps matching TRBD1 (5 bases). Germline-derived CDR1 and CDR2 are MNHEY and SVGAGI. This CDR3 has 14 residues. V was pared by 1 base and J by 1 base, with 7 bases between. CDR3 region: CASSYFGQNTEAFF. The CDR3 DNA follows: TGTGCCAGCAGTTACTTTGGACAGAACACTGAAGCTTTCTTT.

The chain joins TRBV10-3 to TRBJ1-5; a weak D match, TRBD1 (6 bases). V dropped 6 bases and J dropped 7 bases, with 13 bases sitting between them. The CDR3 loop spans 13 amino acids. The germline V gene encodes CDR1 ENHRY and CDR2 SYGVKD. CDR3 in amino acids: CAIRDRLDQPQHF. The CDR3 DNA sequence: TGTGCCATCAGAGACAGGTTAGACCAGCCCCAGCATTTT.

The chain links TRBV29-1 to TRBJ1-2; tentatively, D is TRBD1 (6 bases). V was shortened by 7 bases and J by 0 bases, with 27 bases between the two germline ends. CDR3 length: 18 residues. The germline V gene has CDR1 SQVTM and CDR2 ANQGSEA. The CDR3 nucleotides are TGCAGCGCCGGAGGTCGGGGGGCGATTCGAGGGGCTAACTATGGCTACACCTTC. Amino acids: CSAGGRGAIRGANYGYTF.